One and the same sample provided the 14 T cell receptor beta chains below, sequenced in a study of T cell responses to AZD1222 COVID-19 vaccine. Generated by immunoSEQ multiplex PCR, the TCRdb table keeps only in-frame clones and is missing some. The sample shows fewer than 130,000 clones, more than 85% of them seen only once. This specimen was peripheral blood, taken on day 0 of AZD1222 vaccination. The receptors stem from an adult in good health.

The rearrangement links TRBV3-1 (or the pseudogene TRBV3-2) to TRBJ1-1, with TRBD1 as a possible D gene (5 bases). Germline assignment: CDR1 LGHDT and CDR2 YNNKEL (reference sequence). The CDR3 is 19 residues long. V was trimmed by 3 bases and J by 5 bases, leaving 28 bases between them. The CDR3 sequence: CASSHRTVGGTGGGTEAFF. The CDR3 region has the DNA TGTGCCAGCAGCCATCGGACGGTTGGAGGCACGGGGGGAGGAACTGAAGCTTTCTTT.

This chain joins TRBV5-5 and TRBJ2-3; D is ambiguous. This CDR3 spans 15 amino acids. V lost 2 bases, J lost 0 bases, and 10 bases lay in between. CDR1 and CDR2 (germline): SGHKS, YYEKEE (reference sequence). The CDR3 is CASSLIVGSTDTQYF. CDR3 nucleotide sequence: TGTGCCAGCAGCTTAATAGTCGGAAGCACAGATACGCAGTATTTT.

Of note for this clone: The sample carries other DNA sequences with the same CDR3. The chain's CDR3 is CASSYSASTDTQYF. DNA for the CDR3: TGTGCCAGCAGTTATTCGGCTTCCACTGATACGCAGTATTTT. The chain has TRBV6-5 and TRBJ2-3; unclear D gene. Germline CDR1 MNHEY, CDR2 SVGAGI. This CDR3 comprises 14 residues. Between the trimmed V and J ends, which lost 3 bases and 6 bases, there was a span of 13 bases.

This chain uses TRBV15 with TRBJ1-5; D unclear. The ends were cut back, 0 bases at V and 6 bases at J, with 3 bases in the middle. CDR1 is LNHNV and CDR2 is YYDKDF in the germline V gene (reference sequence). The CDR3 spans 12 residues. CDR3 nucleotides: TGTGCCACCAGCAGAGACAGTCAGCCCCAGCATTTT. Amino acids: CATSRDSQPQHF. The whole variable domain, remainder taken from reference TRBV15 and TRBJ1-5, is DAMVIQNPRYQVTQFGKPVTLSCSQTLNHNVMYWYQQKSSQAPKLLFHYYDKDFNNEADTPDNFQSRRPNTSFCFLDIRSPGLGDTAMYLCATSRDSQPQHFGDGTRLSIL.

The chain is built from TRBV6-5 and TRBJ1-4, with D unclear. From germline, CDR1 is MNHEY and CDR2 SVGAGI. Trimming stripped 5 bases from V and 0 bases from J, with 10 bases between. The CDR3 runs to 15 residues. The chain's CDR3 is CASSPYRSTNEKLFF. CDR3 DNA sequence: TGTGCCAGCAGTCCGTACAGATCAACTAATGAAAAACTGTTTTTT.

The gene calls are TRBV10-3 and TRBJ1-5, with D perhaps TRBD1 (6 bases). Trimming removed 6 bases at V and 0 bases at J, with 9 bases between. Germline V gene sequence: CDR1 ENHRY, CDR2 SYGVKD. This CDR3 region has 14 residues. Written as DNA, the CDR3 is TGTGCCATCAGCCCAGGGGCTAGCAATCAGCCCCAGCATTTT. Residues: CAISPGASNQPQHF.

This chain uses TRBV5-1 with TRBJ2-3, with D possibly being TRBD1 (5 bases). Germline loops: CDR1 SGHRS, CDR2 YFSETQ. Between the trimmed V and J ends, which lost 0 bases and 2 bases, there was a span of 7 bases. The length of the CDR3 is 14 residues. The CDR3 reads CASSLEGYTDTQYF. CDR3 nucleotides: TGCGCCAGCAGCTTGGAGGGGTACACAGATACGCAGTATTTT. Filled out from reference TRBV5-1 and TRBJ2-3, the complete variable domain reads KAGVTQTPRYLIKTRGQQVTLSCSPISGHRSVSWYQQTPGQGLQFLFEYFSETQRNKGNFPGRFSGRQFSNSRSEMNVSTLELGDSALYLCASSLEGYTDTQYFGPGTRLTVL.

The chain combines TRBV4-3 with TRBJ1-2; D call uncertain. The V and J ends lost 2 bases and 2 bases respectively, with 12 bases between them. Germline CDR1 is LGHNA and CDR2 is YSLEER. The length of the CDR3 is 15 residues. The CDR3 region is CASSQYPGGNYGYTF. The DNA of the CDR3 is TGCGCCAGCAGCCAATACCCAGGAGGGAACTATGGCTACACCTTC.

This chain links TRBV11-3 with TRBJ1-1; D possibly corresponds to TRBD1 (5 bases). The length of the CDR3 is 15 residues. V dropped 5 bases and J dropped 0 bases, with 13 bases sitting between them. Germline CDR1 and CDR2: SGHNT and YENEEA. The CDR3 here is CASSPNRLMNTEAFF. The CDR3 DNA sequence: TGTGCCAGCAGCCCCAACAGGTTGATGAACACTGAAGCTTTCTTT.

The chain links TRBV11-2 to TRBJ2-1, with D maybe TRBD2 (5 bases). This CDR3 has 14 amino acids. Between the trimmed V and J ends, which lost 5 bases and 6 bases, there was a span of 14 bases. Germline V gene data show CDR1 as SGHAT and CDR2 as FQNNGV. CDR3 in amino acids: CASSPRARANEQFF. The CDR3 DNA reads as TGTGCCAGCAGCCCCCGTGCGAGGGCCAATGAGCAGTTCTTC.

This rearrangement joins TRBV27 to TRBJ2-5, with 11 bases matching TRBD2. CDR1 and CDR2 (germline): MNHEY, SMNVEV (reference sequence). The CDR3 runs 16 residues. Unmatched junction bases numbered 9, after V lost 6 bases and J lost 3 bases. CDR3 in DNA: TGTGCCAGCAGCCATCTACTAGCGGGAGTAAAAGAGACCCAGTACTTC. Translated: CASSHLLAGVKETQYF.

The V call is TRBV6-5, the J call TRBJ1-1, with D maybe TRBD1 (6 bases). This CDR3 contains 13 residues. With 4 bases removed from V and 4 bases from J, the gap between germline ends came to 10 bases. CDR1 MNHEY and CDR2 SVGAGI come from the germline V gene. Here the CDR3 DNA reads TGTGCCAGCAGTTTCGGGGGCTCCACTGAAGCTTTCTTT. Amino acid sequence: CASSFGGSTEAFF.

The CDR3 DNA reads TGTGCCAGCAGCCTACAGGGGGTCCAGGATACGCAGTATTTT. Amino acids: CASSLQGVQDTQYF. This rearrangement joins TRBV6-2 or TRBV6-3 to TRBJ2-3, with TRBD1 matching 8 bases. The CDR3 runs 14 residues. Germline values: CDR1 MNHEY, CDR2 SVGEGT. The J segment lost 6 bases and the V segment lost 6 bases, leaving 8 bases of the junction unmatched.

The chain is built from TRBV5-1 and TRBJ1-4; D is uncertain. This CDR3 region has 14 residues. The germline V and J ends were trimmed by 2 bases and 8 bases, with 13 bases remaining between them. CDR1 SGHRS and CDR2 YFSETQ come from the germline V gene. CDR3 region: CASSLGRRGEKLFF. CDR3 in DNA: TGCGCCAGCAGCTTAGGCAGGCGAGGGGAAAAACTGTTTTTT. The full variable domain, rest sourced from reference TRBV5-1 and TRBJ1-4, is KAGVTQTPRYLIKTRGQQVTLSCSPISGHRSVSWYQQTPGQGLQFLFEYFSETQRNKGNFPGRFSGRQFSNSRSEMNVSTLELGDSALYLCASSLGRRGEKLFFGSGTQLSVL.